Listed below are T cell receptor beta chains from one sample, sequenced in a study of OX40 agonist ivuxolimab in advanced cancers. Repertoires were generated with immunoSEQ multiplex PCR, while TCRdb's copy carries only in-frame clones and drops some. The sample lists around 41,000 clones, 85% seen once, with around 2.9% in the top ten. Sequenced material: CD4+ or CD8+ T cells sorted from blood, taken in a trial of the OX40 agonist ivuxolimab. These receptor sequences come from an adult with an advanced solid tumor such as melanoma, head and neck, liver or kidney cancer. Each CDR3 is given with its conserved first and last residue. Fields, in order: CDR3 DNA, CDR3 protein, V gene, clone size, D gene, J gene. The D gene is left open where the match is weak. Size values are once, few and many counts, or a class for expanded clones, and some rows have none.

TGTGCCAGCAGCTTCGACAGGGTCACCCCAGAGACCCAGTACTTC | CASSFDRVTPETQYF | TRBV5-6 | NA | TRBD1 | TRBJ2-5
TGTGCCAGCAGCTTAGGGACAGGGGGCAAGGCTTTCTTT | CASSLGTGGKAFF | TRBV7-9 | NA | TRBD1 | TRBJ1-1
TGTGCTAGTGGTCTAGCGGGAGGGAGATACGAGCAGTACTTC | CASGLAGGRYEQYF | TRBV12-5 | NA | TRBD2 | TRBJ2-7
TGCAGCGTGCTGGGACAGGGGGCCAGGGAGCTGTTTTTT | CSVLGQGARELFF | TRBV29-1 | NA | TRBD1 | TRBJ2-2
TGTGCCTGGAGGGGGAGGACAGCCATGAACACCTTC | CAWRGRTAMNTF | TRBV30 | NA | NA | TRBJ1-2
TGTGCCAGCAGTCCCGGGGGCTCTGGGGCCAACGTCCTGACTTTC | CASSPGGSGANVLTF | TRBV28 | NA | NA | TRBJ2-6
TGTGCCAGCAGCCCTAAGGGGAGCCGGGTTTATGGCTACACCTTC | CASSPKGSRVYGYTF | TRBV28 | few | NA | TRBJ1-2
TGTGCCAGCAGCTTAGTCCCAGTCAGTGGCATAGGAAACACCATATATTTT | CASSLVPVSGIGNTIYF | TRBV7-8 | NA | NA | TRBJ1-3
TGTGCCAGTAGTACCGTAGCGGGAGCACCCCACGAGCAGTACTTC | CASSTVAGAPHEQYF | TRBV19 | NA | TRBD2 | TRBJ2-7
TGTGCCAGCAGCTTCGATTTTACCCATGGCTACACCTTC | CASSFDFTHGYTF | TRBV7-9 | NA | NA | TRBJ1-2
TGCACCCCATGGGGGGGGGCTCCCGTTTACGAGCAGTACTTC | CTPWGGAPVYEQYF | TRBV29-1 | NA | NA | TRBJ2-7